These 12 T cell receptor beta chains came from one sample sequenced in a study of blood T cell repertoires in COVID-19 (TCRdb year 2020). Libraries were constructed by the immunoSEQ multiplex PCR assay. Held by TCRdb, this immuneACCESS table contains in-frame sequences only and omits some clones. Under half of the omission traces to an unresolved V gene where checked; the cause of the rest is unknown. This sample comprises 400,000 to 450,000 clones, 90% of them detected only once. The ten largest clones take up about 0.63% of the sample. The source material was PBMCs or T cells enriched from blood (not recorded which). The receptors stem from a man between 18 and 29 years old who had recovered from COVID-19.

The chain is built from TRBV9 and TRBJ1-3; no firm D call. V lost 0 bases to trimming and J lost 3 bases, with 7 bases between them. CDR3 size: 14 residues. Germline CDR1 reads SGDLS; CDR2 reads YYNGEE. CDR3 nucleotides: TGTGCCAGCAGCGTAGAGCTCGGTGGAAACACCATATATTTT. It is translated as CASSVELGGNTIYF.

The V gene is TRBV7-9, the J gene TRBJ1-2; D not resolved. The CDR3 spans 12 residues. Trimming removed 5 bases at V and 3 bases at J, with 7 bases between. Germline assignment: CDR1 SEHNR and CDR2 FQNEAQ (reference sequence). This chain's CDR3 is CASSDTYYGYTF. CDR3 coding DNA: TGTGCCAGCAGCGACACCTACTATGGCTACACCTTC.

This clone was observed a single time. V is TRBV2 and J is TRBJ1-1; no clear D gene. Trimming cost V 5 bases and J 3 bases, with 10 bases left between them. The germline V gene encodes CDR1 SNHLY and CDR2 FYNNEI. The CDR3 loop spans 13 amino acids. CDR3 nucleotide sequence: TGTGCCAGCAGTACGGCAGCGGACACTGAAGCTTTCTTT. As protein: CASSTAADTEAFF.

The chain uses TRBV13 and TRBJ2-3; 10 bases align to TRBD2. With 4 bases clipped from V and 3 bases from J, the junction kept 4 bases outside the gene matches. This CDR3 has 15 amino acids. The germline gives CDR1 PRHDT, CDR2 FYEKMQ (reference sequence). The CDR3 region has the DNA TGTGCCAGCAGCTCTAGCGGGAGAGGAACAGATACGCAGTATTTT. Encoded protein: CASSSSGRGTDTQYF. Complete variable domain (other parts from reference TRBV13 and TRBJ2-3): AAGVIQSPRHLIKEKRETATLKCYPIPRHDTVYWYQQGPGQDPQFLISFYEKMQSDKGSIPDRFSAQQFSDYHSELNMSSLELGDSALYFCASSSSGRGTDTQYFGPGTRLTVL.

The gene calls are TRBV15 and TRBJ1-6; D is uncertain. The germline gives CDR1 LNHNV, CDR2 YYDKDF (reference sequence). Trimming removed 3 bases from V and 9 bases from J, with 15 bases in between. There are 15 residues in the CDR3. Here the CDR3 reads CATSSGPGRASPLHF. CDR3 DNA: TGTGCCACCAGCAGTGGACCCGGGCGGGCTTCACCCCTCCACTTT.

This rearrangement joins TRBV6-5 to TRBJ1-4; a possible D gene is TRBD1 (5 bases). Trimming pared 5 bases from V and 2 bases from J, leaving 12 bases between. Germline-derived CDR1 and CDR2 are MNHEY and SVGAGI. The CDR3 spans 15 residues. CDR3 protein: CASSSNRNTNEKLFF. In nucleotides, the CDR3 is TGTGCCAGCAGTAGTAACAGGAATACTAATGAAAAACTGTTTTTT.

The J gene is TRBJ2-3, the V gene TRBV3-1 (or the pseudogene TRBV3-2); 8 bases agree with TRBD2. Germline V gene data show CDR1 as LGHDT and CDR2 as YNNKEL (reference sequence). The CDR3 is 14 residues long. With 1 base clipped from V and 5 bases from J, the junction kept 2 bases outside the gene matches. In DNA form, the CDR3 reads TGTGCCAGCAGCCAAGGCGGGGGGATAGATACGCAGTATTTT. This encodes CASSQGGGIDTQYF.

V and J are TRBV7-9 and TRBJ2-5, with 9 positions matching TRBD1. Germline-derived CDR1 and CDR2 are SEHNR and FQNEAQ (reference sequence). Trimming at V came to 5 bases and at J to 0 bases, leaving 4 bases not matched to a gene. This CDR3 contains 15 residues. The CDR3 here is CASSRDRGYQETQYF. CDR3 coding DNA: TGTGCCAGCAGCCGTGACAGGGGGTACCAAGAGACCCAGTACTTC.

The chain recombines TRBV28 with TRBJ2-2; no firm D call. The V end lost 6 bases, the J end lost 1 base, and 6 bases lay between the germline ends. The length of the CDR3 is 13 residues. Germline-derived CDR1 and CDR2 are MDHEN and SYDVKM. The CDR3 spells CASRAQNTGELFF. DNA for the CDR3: TGTGCCAGCAGAGCGCAGAACACCGGGGAGCTGTTTTTT.

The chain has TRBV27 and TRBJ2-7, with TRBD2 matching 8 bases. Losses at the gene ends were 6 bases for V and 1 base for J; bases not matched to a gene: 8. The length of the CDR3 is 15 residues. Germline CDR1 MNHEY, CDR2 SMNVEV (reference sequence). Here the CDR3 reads CASSLGVAGSYEQYF. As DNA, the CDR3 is TGTGCCAGCAGCCTGGGGGTAGCGGGATCCTACGAGCAGTACTTC.

The CDR3 DNA is TGTGCCAGCAGTTTGGATTCGGGGGTTAAAGCTTTCTTT. It codes for CASSLDSGVKAFF. The chain has TRBV28 and TRBJ1-1; TRBD1 might be the D (5 bases). CDR1 is MDHEN and CDR2 is SYDVKM in the germline V gene. The CDR3 loop spans 13 amino acids. The ends were cut back, 3 bases at V and 9 bases at J, with 14 bases in the middle.

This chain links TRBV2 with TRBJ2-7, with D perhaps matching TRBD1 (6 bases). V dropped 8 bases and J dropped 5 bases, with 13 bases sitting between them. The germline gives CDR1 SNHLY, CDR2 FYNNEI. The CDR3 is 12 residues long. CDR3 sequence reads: CASGWGPHEQYF. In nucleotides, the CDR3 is TGTGCCAGCGGGTGGGGGCCCCACGAGCAGTACTTC.